Listed below are T cell receptor beta chains from one sample, sequenced in a study of metastatic and nonmetastatic thyroid tumors. TCRdb re-called clones via MiXCR from the PCR reads. The sample yields around 31,000 clones, about 15% seen once. The sample taken for sequencing was blood. The receptors come from a male donor with papillary thyroid cancer or a benign thyroid nodule (not recorded which). Some clones in this sample may be carry-over from other donors' samples. CDR3s include the opening cysteine and the closing phenylalanine or tryptophan. D genes are given only for firm matches. Size is omitted from some rows. Given values are once, few, many or a class for expanded clones.

CDR3nt,CDR3aa,j_gene,d_gene,v_gene,abundance
TGTGCCAGCAGTCATCGAGGGACCAGCACAGATACGCAGTATTTT,CASSHRGTSTDTQYF,TRBJ2-3,NA,TRBV6-5,NA
TGTGCCAGCAGGAGGGAAGGGGACAATTCAACCCTCCACTTT,CASRREGDNSTLHF,TRBJ1-6,NA,TRBV27,NA
TGTGCCAGCAACACTCCAAGTAGCACAGATACGCAGTATTTT,CASNTPSSTDTQYF,TRBJ2-3,NA,TRBV9,NA
TGTGCCAGTAGTAATCCTAGCGGCTACAATGAGCAGTTCTTC,CASSNPSGYNEQFF,TRBJ2-1,TRBD2,TRBV19,many
TGTGCCAGCAGCCAAGATCAGGGGCGGGAGGCGCAGTATTTT,CASSQDQGREAQYF,TRBJ2-3,TRBD2,TRBV4-2,many
TGTGCCAGCAGCTTTAGCGGGATCACAGATACGCAGTATTTT,CASSFSGITDTQYF,TRBJ2-3,TRBD2,TRBV5-4,many
TGTGCCAGCAGCTTAGGGACAGGGGACACTGAAGCTTTCTTT,CASSLGTGDTEAFF,TRBJ1-1,TRBD1,TRBV7-6,many
TGTGCCTGGTCCCGGGACCCCAATCAGCCCCAGCATTTT,CAWSRDPNQPQHF,TRBJ1-5,NA,TRBV30,many
TGTGCCAGCAGTTTAGCAGAGGGAACAGGGTTCCACGAGCAGTACTTC,CASSLAEGTGFHEQYF,TRBJ2-7,NA,TRBV28,many
TGCGCCAGCAGCTTGCTCGAGGGCTCTGGGGCCAACGTCCTGACTTTC,CASSLLEGSGANVLTF,TRBJ2-6,NA,TRBV5-1,many
TGTGCCAGCAGCTTGGGACCCAGCTCCTACAATGAGCAGTTCTTC,CASSLGPSSYNEQFF,TRBJ2-1,NA,TRBV11-2,NA
TGTGCCACCCGTGCAGGGGGCGACAATCAGCCCCAGCATTTT,CATRAGGDNQPQHF,TRBJ1-5,TRBD1,TRBV6-1,medium-sized
TGTGCCAGCAGTGATACGGGGCTGAGGATCTCCGGCCAGCATTTT,CASSDTGLRISGQHF,TRBJ1-5,NA,TRBV2,many
TGTGCCAGCAGCTTGTCGACTCCGGGACAACTGAACACTGAAGCTTTCTTT,CASSLSTPGQLNTEAFF,TRBJ1-1,NA,TRBV5-4,many
TGTGCCAGTAGTATAAACGGGAACACTGAAGCTTTCTTT,CASSINGNTEAFF,TRBJ1-1,NA,TRBV19,NA
TGTGCCAGCAGTTACTCCTGGACTAGCGGGGTAGACGAGCAGTACTTC,CASSYSWTSGVDEQYF,TRBJ2-7,TRBD2,TRBV6-2/TRBV6-3,few
TGTGCCAGCAGCATAGCGGGAGCGACAGAGACCCAGTACTTC,CASSIAGATETQYF,TRBJ2-5,TRBD2,TRBV5-4,NA
TGCAGCGTGGGGACGAACACCGGGGAGCTGTTTTTT,CSVGTNTGELFF,TRBJ2-2,NA,TRBV29-1,many
TGTGCCAGCAGTGTCCGAGGAGCGGGAGGGCGAACCGGGGAGCTGTTTTTT,CASSVRGAGGRTGELFF,TRBJ2-2,TRBD2,TRBV2,NA
TGTGCCAGCAGCCCTAACAGGAACACTGAAGCTTTCTTT,CASSPNRNTEAFF,TRBJ1-1,NA,TRBV14,NA
TGTGCCAGCAGCTCCTCCCGATTTGGCTACGAGCAGTACTTC,CASSSSRFGYEQYF,TRBJ2-7,NA,TRBV11-3,many
TGTGCCAGCAGCTTCTCACTGGACCCTTCTAGCACAGATACGCAGTATTTT,CASSFSLDPSSTDTQYF,TRBJ2-3,NA,TRBV11-2,few
TGTGCCAGCAGCCTGACTCCGGGTCCTCAAGAGACCCAGTACTTC,CASSLTPGPQETQYF,TRBJ2-5,NA,TRBV7-3,many
TGTGCCAGCAGTTTTACAGGGGGCGCCGTCTACAATGAGCAGTTCTTC,CASSFTGGAVYNEQFF,TRBJ2-1,TRBD1,TRBV28,many
TGCGCCAGCAGCTTGACAGGGCCCTCCTACAATGAGCAGTTCTTC,CASSLTGPSYNEQFF,TRBJ2-1,NA,TRBV5-1,many
TGTGCCAGTAGTAGCGGCCACTACGAGCAGTACTTC,CASSSGHYEQYF,TRBJ2-7,NA,TRBV19,NA
TGTGCCAGCAGCTTAGGGGTAGGGAACACTGAAGCTTTCTTT,CASSLGVGNTEAFF,TRBJ1-1,NA,TRBV11-1,many
TGTGCCAGTAGTCCCCTGGGACAGGGTTACGAGCAGTACTTC,CASSPLGQGYEQYF,TRBJ2-7,TRBD1,TRBV19,many
TGTGCCAGCAGCGTGGGGGTTCTGGGGCGGAACACCGGGGAGCTGTTTTTT,CASSVGVLGRNTGELFF,TRBJ2-2,NA,TRBV9,NA
TGTGCCTGGAGTGGAGTCTCCAGTGCCGTCGTTTTCTTT,CAWSGVSSAVVFF,TRBJ1-1,NA,TRBV30,many
TGTGCCACCAGTGATTCCTCGGACAGGGCCTCCTACGAGCAGTACTTC,CATSDSSDRASYEQYF,TRBJ2-7,TRBD1,TRBV24-1,medium-sized
TGTGCCAGCAGTTTGGATTCGGAAGAGACCCCATACTTC,CASSLDSEETPYF,TRBJ2-5,NA,TRBV27,NA
TGTGCCAGCAGCGTAGAAGGGAACACTGAAGCTTTCTTT,CASSVEGNTEAFF,TRBJ1-1,NA,TRBV9,many
TGTGCCTGGTCCCGGAGGGGACTAGCGGGAGCCAATGAGCAGTTCTTC,CAWSRRGLAGANEQFF,TRBJ2-1,TRBD2,TRBV30,many
TGTGCCAGCAGCTTAGAAACCTCACCCCTCCACTTT,CASSLETSPLHF,TRBJ1-6,NA,TRBV11-2,many